A single sample gave rise to the 8 T cell receptor beta chains below, sequenced in a study of T-cell reconstitution after alpha-beta-depleted transplantation in children. For TCRbeta, the library was prepared with unique molecular identifiers. TCRdb processed the PCR reads anew with MiXCR; each CDR3 protein has one entry. The sample has roughly 74,000 distinct CDR3 sequences; roughly 20% are singletons. Source: PBMCs, mostly from graft donor cells, taken 360 days after TCRalphabeta/CD19-depleted stem cell transplant. All receptors come from a male patient between 2 and 10 years old who had a stem cell transplant for acute lymphoblastic leukemia, so the T cells may come from the graft donor.

J is TRBJ2-7 and V is TRBV12-3 or TRBV12-4; D unresolved. The V gene lost 2 bases and the J gene lost 4 bases, with 30 bases spanning the gap. This CDR3 contains 20 residues. DNA of the CDR3: TGTGCCAGCAGTTTATCCGCCGGGTTTAAGATGGGTAAGGTCCCATACGAGCAGTACTTC. It yields the protein CASSLSAGFKMGKVPYEQYF.

This clonotype has a count of ten or more. The genes are TRBV9 and TRBJ2-2, with no clear D. This CDR3 is built from 14 residues. Looked up from germline, CDR1 is SGDLS and CDR2 is YYNGEE. V lost 0 bases, J lost 3 bases, and 6 bases lay in between. The DNA for the CDR3 is TGTGCCAGCAGCGTAGACAGTTACACCGGGGAGCTGTTTTTT. Amino acid sequence: CASSVDSYTGELFF.

In DNA, the CDR3 is TGCGCCAGCAGCGCCGCAAATAGAAATAGCTCCTACAATGAGCAGTTCTTC. This gives the protein CASSAANRNSSYNEQFF. J is TRBJ2-1 and V is TRBV5-1; D remains unclear. V was pared by 4 bases and J by 0 bases, with 17 bases between. This CDR3 spans 17 amino acids. Germline V gives CDR1 SGHRS, CDR2 YFSETQ.

This clonotype was found a few times. V gene TRBV6-1 combines with J gene TRBJ2-1; D unresolved. V was shortened by 6 bases and J by 4 bases, with 10 bases between the two germline ends. In germline, CDR1 is MNHNS, CDR2 SASEGT. The CDR3 runs to 13 residues. The CDR3 sequence is CASRPLLYNEQFF. As DNA, the CDR3 is TGTGCCAGCAGACCCCTCCTATACAATGAGCAGTTCTTC.

This clonotype was seen only once. This chain joins TRBV5-8 and TRBJ2-4, with D possibly matching TRBD1 (6 bases). V lost 4 bases to trimming and J lost 10 bases, with 15 bases between them. The CDR3 extends over 13 amino acids. Germline CDR1 is SGHTS and CDR2 is YDEGEE. The CDR3 sequence is CASSVRGIGIQYF. CDR3 DNA sequence: TGTGCCAGCAGCGTCAGGGGCATTGGGATTCAGTACTTC.

This clonotype was seen only a few times. The chain recombines TRBV11-2 with TRBJ2-2; 9 positions agree with TRBD2. This CDR3 has 15 residues. With V trimmed by 1 base and J by 5 bases, 2 bases remained unmatched. Germline V CDR1 and CDR2: SGHAT, FQNNGV. The CDR3, as DNA: TGTGCCAGCAGCTTAGGGCTAGCGGGAACCGGGGAGCTGTTTTTT. It specifies CASSLGLAGTGELFF.

This clonotype was detected ten times or more. The chain links TRBV7-9 to TRBJ2-7; possibly TRBD2 for D (5 bases). CDR1 and CDR2 (germline): SEHNR, FQNEAQ (reference sequence). The V end was cut by 5 bases, the J end by 0 bases, with 8 bases between. The CDR3 is made up of 13 amino acids. CDR3 nucleotides: TGTGCCAGCAGCCAGGACTTCTCCTACGAGCAGTACTTC. It is translated as CASSQDFSYEQYF.

The chain is built from TRBV20-1 and TRBJ2-3, with a tentative D call TRBD2 (5 bases). V lost 5 bases to trimming and J lost 5 bases, with 14 bases between them. The germline V gene encodes CDR1 DFQATT and CDR2 SNEGSKA (reference sequence). There are 13 residues in the CDR3. The CDR3 sequence is CSAPPSPVDTQYF. CDR3 bases: TGCAGTGCTCCCCCTAGCCCCGTAGATACGCAGTATTTT.